The entry that follows covers one T cell receptor (beta chain) sequence. This receptor's antigen is unknown. The sample holds no much larger clone one base away, and base qualities are not on file. V and J lose 3 bases and 2 bases, and a span of 9 bases separates them. Including cysteine and phenylalanine, the CDR3 has 15 amino acids. The only DNA kept is the CDR3, 45 bases in frame from the first base. Taken from the germline V gene, the CDR1 and CDR2 loops are SGDLS and YYNGEE. For sequencing of the TCRbeta CDR3 region, genomic DNA was extracted from the sorted cells. TCRbeta CDR3 regions were sequenced using the immunoSEQ Assay. Imported from immuneACCESS, the table was reduced by TCRdb to in-frame sequences with V and J called. These copies leave out some clones; in studies compared against another copy, an unresolved V gene accounts for under half, and the cause of the remainder is not known. Here the sample has under 90,000 clones; around 83% occur a single time. The ten largest clones take up around 2.1% of the sample.

The trial excluded patients who had a history of autoimmune disease or were on systemic immunosuppression. Peripheral blood for TCR sequencing was drawn from every dose cohort at baseline, at cycle 4 day 1 and at cycle 7 day 1. The samples were drawn from a first-in-human, open-label, multicenter phase I dose-escalation trial of ivuxolimab. Adults with locally advanced or metastatic head and neck squamous cell, hepatocellular, melanoma or renal cell carcinoma were enrolled in the trial. Before TCR sequencing, CD4+ T cells and CD8+ T cells were sorted from peripheral blood as separate populations. The data stem from a study of OX40 agonist ivuxolimab in advanced cancers. For the wider study: Ivuxolimab was an agonistic, fully human IgG2 monoclonal antibody directed against OX40 (CD134), a costimulatory receptor. Intravenous ivuxolimab was administered to patients every 2 weeks at six dose levels: 0.01, 0.1, 0.3, 1.5, 3 and 10 mg/kg. Of the approximately 50 dose-escalation patients, hepatocellular carcinoma was present in 19, melanoma in some 15, renal cell carcinoma in 9 and head and neck cancer in 9. In the dose-escalation cohort, roughly four fifths of patients were male, and the mean age was approximately 64 years, with a range of about 23 to 90. Prior anti-PD-1, anti-PD-L1 or anti-CTLA-4 therapy was permitted, and approximately 40% of dose-escalation patients had received checkpoint inhibitors. Partial responses occurred in three dose-escalation patients: two with cutaneous melanoma and one with hepatocellular carcinoma. The point of sequencing TCRbeta in the periphery was to test whether ivuxolimab changed TCR sequence diversity and drove clonal T-cell expansion. The paper reports the monotherapy dose-escalation portion (N = 52 patients) of the phase I ivuxolimab trial.

Overall results and qualifications from the work: The antigen specificity of the peripheral T cells that underwent clonal expansion was not determined. At doses from 0.1 to 3.0 mg/kg, clonal expansion was seen in both CD4+ and CD8+ blood T cells between baseline and week 6. In partial responders in the 0.1-3.0 mg/kg groups, normalized peripheral clonal expansion was found to be among the lowest, especially among CD8+ T cells. After ivuxolimab, CD8+ T cells had more expanded clones than CD4+ T cells on average. Low levels of normalized T-cell clonal expansion were also seen in some nonresponding patients.

The sample in question was CD4+ or CD8+ T cells sorted from blood, obtained in a trial of the OX40 agonist ivuxolimab. This TCR was recovered from an adult with an advanced solid tumor such as melanoma, head and neck, liver or kidney cancer. This chain joins TRBV9 to TRBJ2-6; 6 matching bases give a weak D call of TRBD1. The sequenced DNA: TGTGCCAGCAGCGGATGGACAGCTGGGGCCAACGTCCTGACTTTC. It encodes CASSGWTAGANVLTF. Here the CDR3 is joined to the reference TRBV9 and TRBJ2-6 genes, and the full variable domain is: DSGVTQTPKHLITATGQRVTLRCSPRSGDLSVYWYQQSLDQGLQFLIQYYNGEERAKGNILERFSAQQFPDLHSELNLSSLELGDSALYFCASSGWTAGANVLTFGAGSRLTVL.